This TCR beta chain was recovered during a study of T-cell reconstitution after alpha-beta-depleted transplantation in children. This clonotype was found many times. Using unique molecular identifiers, the investigators prepared the TCRbeta library. TCRdb analysed the PCR reads with MiXCR anew, one entry per CDR3 protein. Of around 370,000 distinct CDR3 sequences listed, approximately 10% are singletons. This TCR was recovered from a human donor who donated a stem cell graft to a child with acute lymphoblastic leukemia. The specimen was PBMCs from the stem cell graft donor, collected from the stem cell graft.

Written as DNA, the CDR3 is TGTGCCAGCAGTCTAGATCAGGGTGGATCACCCCTCCACTTT. Translated, it gives CASSLDQGGSPLHF. V is TRBV7-6 and J is TRBJ1-6, with D possibly being TRBD1 (5 bases). Germline V lookup: CDR1 SGHVS, CDR2 FNYEAQ. V shed 6 bases and J shed 10 bases, with 16 bases lying between them. This CDR3 region has 14 residues.